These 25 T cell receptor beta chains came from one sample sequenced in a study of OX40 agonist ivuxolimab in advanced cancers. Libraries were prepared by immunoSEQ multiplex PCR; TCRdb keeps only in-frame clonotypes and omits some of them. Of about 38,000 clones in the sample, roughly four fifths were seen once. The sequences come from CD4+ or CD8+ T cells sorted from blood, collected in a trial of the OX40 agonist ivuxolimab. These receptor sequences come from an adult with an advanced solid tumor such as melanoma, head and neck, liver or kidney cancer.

The CDR3 DNA is TGTGCCAGTACCCGAGCGGGCCTCTATGGCTACACCTTC. As protein: CASTRAGLYGYTF. The rearrangement uses TRBV19 and TRBJ1-2; D not resolved. The germline V gene has CDR1 LNHDA and CDR2 SQIVND (reference sequence). This CDR3 spans 13 amino acids. Trimming took off 7 bases at V and 4 bases at J, with 13 bases between the two ends.

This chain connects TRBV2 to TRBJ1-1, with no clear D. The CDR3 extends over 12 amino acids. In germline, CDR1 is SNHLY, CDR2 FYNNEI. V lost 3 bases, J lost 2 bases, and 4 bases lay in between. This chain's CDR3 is CASSDVNTEAFF. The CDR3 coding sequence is TGTGCCAGCAGTGACGTAAACACTGAAGCTTTCTTT.

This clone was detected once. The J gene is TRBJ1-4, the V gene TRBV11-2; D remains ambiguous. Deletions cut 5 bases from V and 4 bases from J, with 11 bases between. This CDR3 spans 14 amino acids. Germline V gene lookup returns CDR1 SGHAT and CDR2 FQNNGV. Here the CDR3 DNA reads TGTGCCAGCAGCCCCGGGGTATTTAATGAAAAACTGTTTTTT. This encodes CASSPGVFNEKLFF.

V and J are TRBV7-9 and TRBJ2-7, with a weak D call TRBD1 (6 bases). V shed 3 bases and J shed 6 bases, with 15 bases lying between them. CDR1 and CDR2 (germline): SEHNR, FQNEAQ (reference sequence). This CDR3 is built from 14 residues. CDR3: CASSFTQGMGEQYF. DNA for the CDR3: TGTGCCAGCAGCTTTACACAGGGTATGGGCGAGCAGTACTTC. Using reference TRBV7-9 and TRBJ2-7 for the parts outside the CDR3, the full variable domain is DTGVSQNPRHKITKRGQNVTFRCDPISEHNRLYWYRQTLGQGPEFLTYFQNEAQLEKSRLLSDRFSAERPKGSFSTLEIQRTEQGDSAMYLCASSFTQGMGEQYFGPGTRLTVT.

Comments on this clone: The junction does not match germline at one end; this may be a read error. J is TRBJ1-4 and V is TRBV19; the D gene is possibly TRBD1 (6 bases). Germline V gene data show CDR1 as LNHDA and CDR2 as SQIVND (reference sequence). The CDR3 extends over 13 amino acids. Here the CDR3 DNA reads TGTGCCGGAAGACGGGGGGCAGGAAGGTCCCGAGATTTT. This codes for CAGRRGAGRSRDF.

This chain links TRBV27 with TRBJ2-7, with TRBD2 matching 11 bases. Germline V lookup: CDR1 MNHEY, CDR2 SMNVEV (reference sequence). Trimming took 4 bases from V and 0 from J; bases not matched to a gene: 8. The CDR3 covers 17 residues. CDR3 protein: CASSSLIAGGPSYEQYF. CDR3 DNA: TGTGCCAGCAGTTCCCTAATAGCGGGAGGGCCCTCCTACGAGCAGTACTTC.

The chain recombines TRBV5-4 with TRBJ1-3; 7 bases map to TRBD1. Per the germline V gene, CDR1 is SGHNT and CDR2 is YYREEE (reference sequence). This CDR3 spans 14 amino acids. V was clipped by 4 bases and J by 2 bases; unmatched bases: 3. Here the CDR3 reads CASSLDRAGNTIYF. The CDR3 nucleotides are TGTGCCAGCAGCCTTGACAGGGCTGGAAACACCATATATTTT.

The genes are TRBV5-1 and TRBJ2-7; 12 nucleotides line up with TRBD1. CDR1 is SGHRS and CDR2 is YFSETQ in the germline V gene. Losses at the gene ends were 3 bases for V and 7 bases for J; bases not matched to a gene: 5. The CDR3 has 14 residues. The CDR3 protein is CASSYRDRGREQYF. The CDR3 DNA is TGCGCCAGCAGCTACCGGGACAGGGGGCGAGAGCAGTACTTC.

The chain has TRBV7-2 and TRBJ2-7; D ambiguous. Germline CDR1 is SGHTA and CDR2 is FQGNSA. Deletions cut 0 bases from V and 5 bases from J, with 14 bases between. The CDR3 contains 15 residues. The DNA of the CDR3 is TGTGCCAGCAGCTTAGCCGGGTCCTCGCCCCACGAGCAGTACTTC. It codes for CASSLAGSSPHEQYF.

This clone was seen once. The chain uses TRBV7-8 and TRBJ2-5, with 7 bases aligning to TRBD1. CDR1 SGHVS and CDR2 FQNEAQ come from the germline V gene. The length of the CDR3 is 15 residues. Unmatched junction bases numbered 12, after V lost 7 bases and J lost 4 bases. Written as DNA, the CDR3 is TGTGCCAGCATACACCGACAGGGAACGGGAGAGACCCAGTACTTC. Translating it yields CASIHRQGTGETQYF.

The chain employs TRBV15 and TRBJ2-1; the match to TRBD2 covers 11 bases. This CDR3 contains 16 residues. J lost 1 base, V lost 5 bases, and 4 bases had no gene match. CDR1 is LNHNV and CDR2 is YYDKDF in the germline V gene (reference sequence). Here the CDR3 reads CATSARTSGSYNEQFF. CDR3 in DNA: TGTGCCACCAGCGCTCGGACTAGCGGGTCCTACAATGAGCAGTTCTTC.

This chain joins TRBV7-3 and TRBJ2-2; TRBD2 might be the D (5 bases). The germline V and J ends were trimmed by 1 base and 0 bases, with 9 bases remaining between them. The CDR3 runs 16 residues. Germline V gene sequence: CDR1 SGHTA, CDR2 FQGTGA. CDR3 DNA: TGTGCCAGCAGCTTAAATTGGACTCCGAACACCGGGGAGCTGTTTTTT. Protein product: CASSLNWTPNTGELFF.

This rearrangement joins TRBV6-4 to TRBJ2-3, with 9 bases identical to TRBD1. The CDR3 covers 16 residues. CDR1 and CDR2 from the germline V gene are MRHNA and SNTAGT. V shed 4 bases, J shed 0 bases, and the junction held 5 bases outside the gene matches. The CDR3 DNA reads TGTGCCAGCAGTGCGGGACAGGGCCTAAGCACAGATACGCAGTATTTT. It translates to CASSAGQGLSTDTQYF.

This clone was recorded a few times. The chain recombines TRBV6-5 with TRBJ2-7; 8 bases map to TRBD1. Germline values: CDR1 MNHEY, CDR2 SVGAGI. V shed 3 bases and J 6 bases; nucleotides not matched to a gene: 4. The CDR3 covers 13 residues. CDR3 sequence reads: CASSYMDRAEQYF. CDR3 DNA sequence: TGTGCCAGCAGTTATATGGACAGGGCCGAGCAGTACTTC.

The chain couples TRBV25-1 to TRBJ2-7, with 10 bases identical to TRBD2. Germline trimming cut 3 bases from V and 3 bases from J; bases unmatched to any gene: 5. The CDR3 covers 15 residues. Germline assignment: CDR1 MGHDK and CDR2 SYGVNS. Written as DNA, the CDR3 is TGTGCCAGCAGTGAGGGAGTAGCGGGAGGCTACGAGCAGTACTTC. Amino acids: CASSEGVAGGYEQYF.

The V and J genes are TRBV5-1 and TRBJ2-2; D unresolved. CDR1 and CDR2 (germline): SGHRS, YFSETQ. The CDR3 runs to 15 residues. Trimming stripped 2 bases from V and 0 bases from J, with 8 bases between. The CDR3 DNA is TGCGCCAGCAGCTTTAGGCAGGCGAACACCGGGGAGCTGTTTTTT. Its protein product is CASSFRQANTGELFF.

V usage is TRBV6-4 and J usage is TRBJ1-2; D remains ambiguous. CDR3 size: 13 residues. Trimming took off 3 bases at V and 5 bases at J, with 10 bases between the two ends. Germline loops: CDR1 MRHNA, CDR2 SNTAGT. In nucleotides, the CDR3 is TGTGCCAGCAGTGAGAATCTAGGGTATGGCTACACCTTC. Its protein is CASSENLGYGYTF.

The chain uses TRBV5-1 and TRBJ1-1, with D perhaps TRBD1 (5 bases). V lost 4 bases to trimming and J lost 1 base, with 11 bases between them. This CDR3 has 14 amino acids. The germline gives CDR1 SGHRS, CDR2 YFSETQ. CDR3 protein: CASSGEGRNTEAFF. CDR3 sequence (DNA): TGCGCCAGCAGCGGCGAGGGGCGGAACACTGAAGCTTTCTTT.

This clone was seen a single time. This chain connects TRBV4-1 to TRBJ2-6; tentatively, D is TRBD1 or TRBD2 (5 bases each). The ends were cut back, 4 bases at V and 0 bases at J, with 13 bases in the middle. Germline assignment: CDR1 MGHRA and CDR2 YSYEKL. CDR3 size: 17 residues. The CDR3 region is CASSPPGRSSGANVLTF. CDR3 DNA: TGCGCCAGCAGCCCCCCGGGGCGGTCCTCTGGGGCCAACGTCCTGACTTTC.

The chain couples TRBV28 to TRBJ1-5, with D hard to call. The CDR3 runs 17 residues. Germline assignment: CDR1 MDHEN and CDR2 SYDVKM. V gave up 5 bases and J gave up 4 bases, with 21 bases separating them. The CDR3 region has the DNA TGTGCCAGCAGTATCCTGGAAAGTCTAGGGAGGAATCAGCCCCAGCATTTT. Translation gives CASSILESLGRNQPQHF.

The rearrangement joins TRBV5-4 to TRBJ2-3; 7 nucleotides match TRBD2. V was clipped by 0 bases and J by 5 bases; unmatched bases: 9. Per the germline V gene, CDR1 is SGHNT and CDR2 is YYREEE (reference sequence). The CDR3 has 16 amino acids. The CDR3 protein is CASSLVGRGSGDTQYF. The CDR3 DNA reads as TGTGCCAGCAGCTTGGTGGGGCGGGGGTCGGGAGATACGCAGTATTTT. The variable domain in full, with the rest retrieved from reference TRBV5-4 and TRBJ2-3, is ETGVTQSPTHLIKTRGQQVTLRCSSQSGHNTVSWYQQALGQGPQFIFQYYREEENGRGNFPPRFSGLQFPNYSSELNVNALELDDSALYLCASSLVGRGSGDTQYFGPGTRLTVL.

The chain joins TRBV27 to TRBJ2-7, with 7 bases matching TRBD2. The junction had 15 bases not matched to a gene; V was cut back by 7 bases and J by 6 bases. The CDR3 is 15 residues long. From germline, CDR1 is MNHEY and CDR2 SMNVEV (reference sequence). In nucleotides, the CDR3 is TGTGCCAGCAAACCCCAAACGGGGGGTGGGGGCGAGCAGTACTTC. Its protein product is CASKPQTGGGGEQYF.

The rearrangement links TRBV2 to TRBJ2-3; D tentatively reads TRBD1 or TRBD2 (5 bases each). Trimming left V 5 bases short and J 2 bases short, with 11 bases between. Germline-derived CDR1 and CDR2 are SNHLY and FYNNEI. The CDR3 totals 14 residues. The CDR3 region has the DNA TGTGCCAGCAGTCGGGACGGTTCCACAGATACGCAGTATTTT. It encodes CASSRDGSTDTQYF.

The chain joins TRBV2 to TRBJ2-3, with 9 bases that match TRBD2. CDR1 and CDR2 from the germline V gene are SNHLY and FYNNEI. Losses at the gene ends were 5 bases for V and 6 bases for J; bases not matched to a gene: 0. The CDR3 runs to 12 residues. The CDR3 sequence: CASSSGRDTQYF. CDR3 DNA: TGTGCCAGCAGTAGCGGGAGGGATACGCAGTATTTT.

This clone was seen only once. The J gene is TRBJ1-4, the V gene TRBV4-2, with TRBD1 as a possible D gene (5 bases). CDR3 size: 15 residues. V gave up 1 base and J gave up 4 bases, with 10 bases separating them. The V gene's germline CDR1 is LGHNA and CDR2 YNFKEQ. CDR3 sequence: CASSQGTGGNEKLFF. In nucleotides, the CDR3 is TGTGCCAGCAGCCAAGGGACGGGGGGTAATGAAAAACTGTTTTTT.